A single sample gave rise to the 18 T cell receptor beta chains below, sequenced in a study of PD-1 blockade in classical Hodgkin lymphoma. With no exception, relapse followed autologous stem cell transplantation in all patients, and brentuximab vedotin exposure varied. Some clones are missing from TCRdb's copy, which holds only in-frame ones; the method was immunoSEQ multiplex PCR. The repertoire has around 50,000 clones, approximately 90% of them found once; the top ten carry about 10%. The starting material was peripheral blood mononuclear cells (PBMCs), obtained before the second cycle of nivolumab. The source is a human donor with classical Hodgkin lymphoma.

V usage is TRBV18 and J usage is TRBJ1-2; D is unclear. Trimming removed 2 bases from V and 2 bases from J, with 12 bases in between. The CDR3 extends over 15 amino acids. Germline-derived CDR1 and CDR2 are KGHSH and LQKENI. CDR3 amino acids: CASSPYGPGNYGYTF. The DNA for the CDR3 is TGTGCCAGCTCACCATACGGGCCGGGCAACTATGGCTACACCTTC.

The rearrangement joins TRBV6-4 to TRBJ2-7; D is ambiguous. This CDR3 region has 13 residues. Germline V CDR1 and CDR2: MRHNA, SNTAGT. V lost 4 bases and J 1 base, leaving 8 bases between the germline ends. The CDR3 DNA sequence: TGTGCCAGCAGTGTCAACCCTTCCTACGAGCAGTACTTC. Its protein is CASSVNPSYEQYF.

This chain joins TRBV6-5 and TRBJ1-2, with 12 bases that match TRBD1. The CDR3 contains 16 residues. The trim removed 4 bases at V and 8 bases at J, leaving 11 bases unmatched. Germline V gives CDR1 MNHEY, CDR2 SVGAGI. DNA for the CDR3: TGTGCCAGCAGTTCCCGGGACAGGGGGCCGCGTGACGGCTACACCTTC. Translation: CASSSRDRGPRDGYTF.

The V and J genes are TRBV7-8 and TRBJ1-2; 12 positions agree with TRBD1. V lost 5 bases to trimming and J lost 7 bases; unmatched junction nucleotides: 8. Germline V gives CDR1 SGHVS, CDR2 FQNEAQ. There are 15 residues in the CDR3. The CDR3 loop reads CASSTGTGGSIGYTF. CDR3 sequence (DNA): TGTGCCAGCAGCACCGGGACAGGGGGCTCTATTGGCTACACCTTC.

This sequence joins TRBV29-1 and TRBJ2-5; D assignment may be TRBD1 or TRBD2 (6 bases each). This CDR3 has 16 residues. Germline CDR1 reads SQVTM; CDR2 reads ANQGSEA. The V end was cut by 3 bases, the J end by 5 bases, with 22 bases between. DNA of the CDR3: TGCAGCGTTGAGGTCCGGGCAGGGGAGGCCCTGGAGACCCAGTACTTC. Its protein product is CSVEVRAGEALETQYF.

The J gene is TRBJ2-5, the V gene TRBV5-5, with a tentative D call TRBD1 (5 bases). CDR1 SGHKS and CDR2 YYEKEE come from the germline V gene (reference sequence). V lost 8 bases, J lost 1 base, and 12 bases lay in between. This CDR3 comprises 13 residues. The CDR3 here is CASQGSIQETQYF. DNA of the CDR3: TGTGCCAGTCAGGGCAGCATCCAAGAGACCCAGTACTTC.

The chain carries TRBV2 and TRBJ2-5; no clear D gene. Per germline, CDR1 SNHLY and CDR2 FYNNEI. This CDR3 contains 12 residues. V was shortened by 11 bases and J by 0 bases, with 10 bases between the two germline ends. CDR3 nucleotides: TGTGCCTCCGCCCAGTACCAAGAGACCCAGTACTTC. The encoded protein is CASAQYQETQYF.

V gene TRBV19 combines with J gene TRBJ2-3, with 7 bases fitting TRBD1. The V gene end was trimmed by 2 bases and the J gene end by 5 bases; junction bases not matched to a gene: 7. The CDR3 spans 15 residues. Germline V lookup: CDR1 LNHDA, CDR2 SQIVND (reference sequence). Here the CDR3 DNA reads TGTGCCAGTAGTATAAGGAGACAGGGAAGAGATACGCAGTATTTT. It encodes CASSIRRQGRDTQYF.

The chain joins TRBV7-8 to TRBJ2-1, with TRBD2 matching over 7 bases. Trimming at V came to 2 bases and at J to 5 bases, leaving 9 bases not matched to a gene. The germline CDR1 and CDR2 sequences are SGHVS and FQNEAQ. The CDR3 consists of 16 residues. CDR3 loop: CASSLSGTLVNNEQFF. The CDR3 DNA reads as TGTGCCAGCAGCTTAAGCGGGACCCTCGTTAACAATGAGCAGTTCTTC.

The chain is built from TRBV5-4 and TRBJ1-2; D is perhaps TRBD1 (6 bases). Looked up from germline, CDR1 is SGHNT and CDR2 is YYREEE (reference sequence). This CDR3 has 14 amino acids. Trimming took off 4 bases at V and 4 bases at J, with 14 bases between the two ends. The CDR3 DNA sequence: TGTGCCAGCAGCCCCGAGACAGGCCGCTATGGCTACACCTTC. Translating gives CASSPETGRYGYTF. The variable domain in full, with the rest retrieved from reference TRBV5-4 and TRBJ1-2, is ETGVTQSPTHLIKTRGQQVTLRCSSQSGHNTVSWYQQALGQGPQFIFQYYREEENGRGNFPPRFSGLQFPNYSSELNVNALELDDSALYLCASSPETGRYGYTFGSGTRLTVV.

This sequence joins TRBV5-1 and TRBJ2-1; D may match TRBD1 or TRBD2 (5 bases each). This CDR3 is 16 amino acids long. The V gene's germline CDR1 is SGHRS and CDR2 YFSETQ. V lost 3 bases, J lost 0 bases, and 13 bases lay in between. DNA for the CDR3: TGCGCCAGCAGCTGGGACGTGGTAGCCTCCTACAATGAGCAGTTCTTC. Its translation is CASSWDVVASYNEQFF.

The chain has TRBV5-4 and TRBJ2-2; 9 nucleotides line up with TRBD2. Trimming cost V 4 bases and J 5 bases; bases outside gene matches: 9. The CDR3 has 16 residues. CDR1 is SGHNT, CDR2 YYREEE, per germline (reference sequence). CDR3 region: CASSGETSGQTGELFF. The DNA of the CDR3 is TGTGCCAGCAGCGGGGAGACTAGCGGTCAGACCGGGGAGCTGTTTTTT.

The rearrangement uses TRBV6-5 and TRBJ2-7; D is unclear. Trimming took 0 bases from V and 2 from J, leaving 11 bases between them. The CDR3 sequence is 15 residues long. Germline V gives CDR1 MNHEY, CDR2 SVGAGI. The CDR3: CASSYSSRAPYEQYF. The DNA for the CDR3 is TGTGCCAGCAGTTACTCGAGTAGGGCGCCCTACGAGCAGTACTTC.

In DNA, the CDR3 is TGTGCCAGCAGCCACCCGGGACAGGACTACAATGAGCAGTTCTTC. This sequence encodes CASSHPGQDYNEQFF. The V and J genes are TRBV14 and TRBJ2-1, with TRBD1 matching 8 bases. The CDR3 has 15 residues. The junction had 4 bases not matched to a gene; V was cut back by 3 bases and J by 3 bases. Germline lookup yields CDR1 SGHDN and CDR2 FVKESK.

The rearrangement links TRBV4-2 to TRBJ1-2; D call uncertain. This CDR3 is 15 amino acids long. V gave up 5 bases and J gave up 3 bases, with 16 bases separating them. Germline values: CDR1 LGHNA, CDR2 YNFKEQ. The chain's CDR3 is CASSEVGELDYGYTF. CDR3 in DNA: TGTGCCAGCAGCGAAGTCGGGGAGCTGGACTATGGCTACACCTTC.

J is TRBJ1-4 and V is TRBV9, with D uncertain. Germline CDR1 and CDR2: SGDLS and YYNGEE. V was shortened by 5 bases and J by 5 bases, with 10 bases between the two germline ends. The CDR3 contains 13 residues. CDR3 residues: CASSRAPNEKLFF. The CDR3 DNA reads as TGTGCCAGCAGTAGGGCCCCCAATGAAAAACTGTTTTTT.

V is TRBV29-1 and J is TRBJ1-2; D remains ambiguous. Germline V gives CDR1 SQVTM, CDR2 ANQGSEA. CDR3 length equals 12 residues. Trimming stripped 2 bases from V and 5 bases from J, with 9 bases between. The CDR3 region has the DNA TGCAGCGTTGAAAACCCGGGATATGGCTACACCTTC. Its protein is CSVENPGYGYTF. The variable domain in full, completed from reference TRBV29-1 and TRBJ1-2, reads SAVISQKPSRDICQRGTSLTIQCQVDSQVTMMFWYRQQPGQSLTLIATANQGSEATYESGFVIDKFPISRPNLTFSTLTVSNMSPEDSSIYLCSVENPGYGYTFGSGTRLTVV.

This chain connects TRBV10-3 to TRBJ2-7; the match to TRBD1 covers 7 bases. The CDR3 runs to 14 residues. The junction had 7 bases not matched to a gene; V was cut back by 5 bases and J by 3 bases. Germline CDR1 reads ENHRY; CDR2 reads SYGVKD. The CDR3 spells CAISNRDSRYEQYF. In nucleotides, the CDR3 is TGTGCCATCAGTAACCGGGACAGCCGCTACGAGCAGTACTTC.